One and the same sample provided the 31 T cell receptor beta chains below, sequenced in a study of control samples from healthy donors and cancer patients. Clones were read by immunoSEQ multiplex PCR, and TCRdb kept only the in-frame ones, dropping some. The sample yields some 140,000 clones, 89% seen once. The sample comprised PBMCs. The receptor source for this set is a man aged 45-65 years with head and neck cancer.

CDR3 coding DNA: TGTGCCAGCAGCCATGGGGTTTATGGCTACACCTTC. Protein: CASSHGVYGYTF. The chain combines TRBV3-1 (or the pseudogene TRBV3-2) with TRBJ1-2, with unresolved D. This CDR3 spans 12 amino acids. V lost 3 bases and J 5 bases, leaving 7 bases between the germline ends. CDR1 is LGHDT and CDR2 is YNNKEL in the germline V gene (reference sequence).

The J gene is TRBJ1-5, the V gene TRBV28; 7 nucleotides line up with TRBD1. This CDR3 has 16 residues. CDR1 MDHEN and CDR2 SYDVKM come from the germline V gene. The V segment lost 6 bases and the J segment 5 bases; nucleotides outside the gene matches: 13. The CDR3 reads CASRTNINRGDQPQHF. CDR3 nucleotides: TGTGCCAGCAGGACGAATATCAACAGGGGAGATCAGCCCCAGCATTTT.

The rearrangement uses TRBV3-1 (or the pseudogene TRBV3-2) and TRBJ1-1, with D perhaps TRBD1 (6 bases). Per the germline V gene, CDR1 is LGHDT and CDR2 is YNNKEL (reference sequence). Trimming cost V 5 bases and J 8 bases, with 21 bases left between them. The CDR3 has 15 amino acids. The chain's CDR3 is CASSGSTTGLTEAFF. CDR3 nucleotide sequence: TGTGCCAGCAGCGGCAGTACCACAGGGTTAACCGAAGCTTTCTTT.

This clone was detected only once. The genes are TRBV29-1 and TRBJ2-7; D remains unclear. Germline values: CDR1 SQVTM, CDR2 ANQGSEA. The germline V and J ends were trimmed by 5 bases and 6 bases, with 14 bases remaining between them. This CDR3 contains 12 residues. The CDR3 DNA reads TGCAGCGTTCTCCCTTCAAGAGCCGAGCAGTACTTC. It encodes CSVLPSRAEQYF.

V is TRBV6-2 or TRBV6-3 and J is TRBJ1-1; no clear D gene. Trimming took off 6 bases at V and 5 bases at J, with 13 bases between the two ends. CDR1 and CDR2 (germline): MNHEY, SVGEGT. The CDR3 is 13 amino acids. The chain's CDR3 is CASSPGPETEAFF. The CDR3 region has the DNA TGTGCCAGCAGCCCCGGCCCTGAAACTGAAGCTTTCTTT.

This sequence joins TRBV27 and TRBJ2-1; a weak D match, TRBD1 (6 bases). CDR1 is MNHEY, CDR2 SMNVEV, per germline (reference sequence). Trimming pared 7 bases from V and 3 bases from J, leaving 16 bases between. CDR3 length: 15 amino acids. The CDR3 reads CASNEQGKVYNEQFF. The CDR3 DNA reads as TGTGCCAGCAATGAACAGGGCAAGGTCTACAATGAGCAGTTCTTC.

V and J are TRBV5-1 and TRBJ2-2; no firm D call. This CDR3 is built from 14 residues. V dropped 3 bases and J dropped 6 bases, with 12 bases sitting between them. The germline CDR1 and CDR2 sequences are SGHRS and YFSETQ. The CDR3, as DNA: TGCGCCAGCAGCTCAATAGACTTAGCCGGGGAGCTGTTTTTT. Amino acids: CASSSIDLAGELFF.

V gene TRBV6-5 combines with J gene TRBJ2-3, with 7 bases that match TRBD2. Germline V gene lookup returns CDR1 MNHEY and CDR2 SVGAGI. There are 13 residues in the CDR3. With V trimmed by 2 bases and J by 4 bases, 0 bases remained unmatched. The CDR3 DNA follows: TGTGCCAGCAGTTACGGGGGGGCAGATACGCAGTATTTT. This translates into CASSYGGADTQYF.

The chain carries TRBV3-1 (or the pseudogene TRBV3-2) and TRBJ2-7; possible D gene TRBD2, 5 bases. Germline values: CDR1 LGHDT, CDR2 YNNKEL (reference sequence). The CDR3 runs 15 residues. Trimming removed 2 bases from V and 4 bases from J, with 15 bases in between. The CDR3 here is CASSQSLGESYEQYF. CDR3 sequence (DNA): TGTGCCAGCAGCCAATCCCTCGGGGAGTCTTACGAGCAGTACTTC.

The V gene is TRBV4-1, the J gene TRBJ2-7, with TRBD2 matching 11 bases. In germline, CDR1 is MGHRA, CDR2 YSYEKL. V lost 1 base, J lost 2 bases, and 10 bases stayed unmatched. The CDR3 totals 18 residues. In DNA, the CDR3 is TGCGCCAGCAGCCAAGTTAGCGGGGGGGCGTCACTGACCTACGAGCAGTACTTC. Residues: CASSQVSGGASLTYEQYF.

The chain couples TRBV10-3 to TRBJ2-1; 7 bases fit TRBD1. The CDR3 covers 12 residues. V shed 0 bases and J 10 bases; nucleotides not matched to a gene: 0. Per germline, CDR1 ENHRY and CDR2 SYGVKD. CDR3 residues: CAISESTGEQFF. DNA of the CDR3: TGTGCCATCAGTGAGTCGACAGGGGAGCAGTTCTTC.

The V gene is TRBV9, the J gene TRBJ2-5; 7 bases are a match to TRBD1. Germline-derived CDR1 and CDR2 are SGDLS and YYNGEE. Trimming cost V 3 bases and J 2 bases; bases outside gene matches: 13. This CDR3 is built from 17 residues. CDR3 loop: CASSARRMATGQETQYF. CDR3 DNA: TGTGCCAGCAGCGCGAGGCGTATGGCGACAGGGCAAGAGACCCAGTACTTC.

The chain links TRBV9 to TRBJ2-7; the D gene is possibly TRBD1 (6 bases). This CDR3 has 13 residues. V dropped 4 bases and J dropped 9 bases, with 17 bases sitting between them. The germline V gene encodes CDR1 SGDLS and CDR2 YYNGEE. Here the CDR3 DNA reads TGTGCCAGCAGCCCAAGACAGGCGCCCCCGCAGTACTTC. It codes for CASSPRQAPPQYF.

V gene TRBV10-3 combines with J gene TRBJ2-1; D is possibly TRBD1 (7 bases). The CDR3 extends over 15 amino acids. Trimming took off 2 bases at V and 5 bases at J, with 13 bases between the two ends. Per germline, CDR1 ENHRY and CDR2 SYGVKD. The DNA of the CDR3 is TGTGCCATCAGTGAGGCCAGGGGGGTTAACAATGAGCAGTTCTTC. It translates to CAISEARGVNNEQFF.

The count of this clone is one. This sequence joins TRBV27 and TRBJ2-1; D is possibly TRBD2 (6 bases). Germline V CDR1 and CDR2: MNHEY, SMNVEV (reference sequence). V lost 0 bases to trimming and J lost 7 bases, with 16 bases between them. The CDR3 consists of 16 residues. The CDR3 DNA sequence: TGTGCCAGCAGTTTATCGAGGAGGAGGGCTGGAAATGAGCAGTTCTTC. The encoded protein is CASSLSRRRAGNEQFF.

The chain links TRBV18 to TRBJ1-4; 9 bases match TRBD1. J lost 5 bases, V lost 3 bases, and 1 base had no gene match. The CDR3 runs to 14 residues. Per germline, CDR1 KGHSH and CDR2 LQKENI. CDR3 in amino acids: CASSPGQGNEKLFF. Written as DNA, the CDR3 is TGTGCCAGCTCACCGGGACAGGGAAATGAAAAACTGTTTTTT.

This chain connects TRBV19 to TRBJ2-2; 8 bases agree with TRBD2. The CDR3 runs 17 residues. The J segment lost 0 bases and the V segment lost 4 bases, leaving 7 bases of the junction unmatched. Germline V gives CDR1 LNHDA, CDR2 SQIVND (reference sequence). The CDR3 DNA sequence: TGTGCCAGTAGTACCACTACTAGCGGCTCGAACACCGGGGAGCTGTTTTTT. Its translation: CASSTTTSGSNTGELFF.

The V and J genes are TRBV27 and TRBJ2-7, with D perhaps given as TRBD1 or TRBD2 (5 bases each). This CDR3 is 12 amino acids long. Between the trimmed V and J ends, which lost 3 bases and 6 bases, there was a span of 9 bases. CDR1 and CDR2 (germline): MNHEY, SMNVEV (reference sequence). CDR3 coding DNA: TGTGCCAGCAGTTTCGGGACCACCGAGCAGTACTTC. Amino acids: CASSFGTTEQYF.

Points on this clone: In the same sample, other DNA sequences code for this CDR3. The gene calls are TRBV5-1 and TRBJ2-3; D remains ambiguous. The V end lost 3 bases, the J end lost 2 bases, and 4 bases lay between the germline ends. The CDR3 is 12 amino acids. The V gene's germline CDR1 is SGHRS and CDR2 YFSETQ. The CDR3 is CASSSPTDTQYF. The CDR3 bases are TGCGCCAGCAGCTCGCCCACAGATACGCAGTATTTT.

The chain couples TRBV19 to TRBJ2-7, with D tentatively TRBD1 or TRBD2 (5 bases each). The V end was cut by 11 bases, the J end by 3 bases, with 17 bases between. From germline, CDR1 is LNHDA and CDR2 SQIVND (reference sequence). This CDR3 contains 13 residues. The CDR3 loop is CACGPAGSYEQYF. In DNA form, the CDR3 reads TGTGCCTGTGGGCCGGCAGGGAGCTACGAGCAGTACTTC.

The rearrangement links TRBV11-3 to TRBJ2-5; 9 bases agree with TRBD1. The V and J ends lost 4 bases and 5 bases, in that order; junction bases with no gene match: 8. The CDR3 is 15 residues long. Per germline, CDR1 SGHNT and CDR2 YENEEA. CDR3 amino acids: CASSSRQGGRETQYF. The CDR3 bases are TGTGCCAGCAGCTCCAGACAGGGGGGGAGGGAGACCCAGTACTTC.

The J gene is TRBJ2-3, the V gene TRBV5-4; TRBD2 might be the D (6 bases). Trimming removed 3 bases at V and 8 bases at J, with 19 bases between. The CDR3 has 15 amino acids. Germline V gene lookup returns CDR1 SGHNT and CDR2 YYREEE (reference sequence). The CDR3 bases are TGTGCCAGCAGCTCACCCGGGACTCAAGTGGGTACGCAGTATTTT. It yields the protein CASSSPGTQVGTQYF.

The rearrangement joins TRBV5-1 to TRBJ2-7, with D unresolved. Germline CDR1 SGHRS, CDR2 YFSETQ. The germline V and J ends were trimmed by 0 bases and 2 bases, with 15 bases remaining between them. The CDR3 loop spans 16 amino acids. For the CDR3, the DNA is TGCGCCAGCAGCTTGGCACCTCTAGGCCCGACCTACGAGCAGTACTTC. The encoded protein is CASSLAPLGPTYEQYF.

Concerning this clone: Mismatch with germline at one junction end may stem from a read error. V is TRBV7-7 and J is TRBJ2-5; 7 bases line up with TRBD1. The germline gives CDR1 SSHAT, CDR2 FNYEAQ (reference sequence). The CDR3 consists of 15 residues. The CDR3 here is CASSSTGTEQETQYF. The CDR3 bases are TGTGCTAGCAGCTCGACAGGGACAGAACAAGAGACCCAGTACTTC.

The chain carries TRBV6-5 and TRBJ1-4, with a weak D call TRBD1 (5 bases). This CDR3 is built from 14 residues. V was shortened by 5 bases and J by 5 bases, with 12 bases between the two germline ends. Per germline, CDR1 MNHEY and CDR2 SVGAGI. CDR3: CASSRDFKNEKLFF. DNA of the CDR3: TGTGCCAGCAGTCGGGACTTCAAGAATGAAAAACTGTTTTTT.

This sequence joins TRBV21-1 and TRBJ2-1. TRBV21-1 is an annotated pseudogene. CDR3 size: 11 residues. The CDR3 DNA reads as TGTGCCAGCAGCAAAGCTCATAAGCAGTTCTTC. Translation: CASSKAHKQFF.

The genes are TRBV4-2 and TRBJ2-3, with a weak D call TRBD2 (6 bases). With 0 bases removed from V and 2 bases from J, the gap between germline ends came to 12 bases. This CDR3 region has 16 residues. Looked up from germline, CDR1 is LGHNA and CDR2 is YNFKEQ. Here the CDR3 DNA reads TGTGCCAGCAGCCAAGACTTGGGGGGTTACACAGATACGCAGTATTTT. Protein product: CASSQDLGGYTDTQYF.

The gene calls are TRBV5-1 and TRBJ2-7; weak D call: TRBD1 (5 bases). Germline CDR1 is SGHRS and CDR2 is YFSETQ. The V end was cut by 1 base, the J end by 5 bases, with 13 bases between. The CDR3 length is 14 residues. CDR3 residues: CASSLLGVLHEQYF. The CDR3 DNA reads TGCGCCAGCAGCTTGTTAGGGGTGTTACACGAGCAGTACTTC.

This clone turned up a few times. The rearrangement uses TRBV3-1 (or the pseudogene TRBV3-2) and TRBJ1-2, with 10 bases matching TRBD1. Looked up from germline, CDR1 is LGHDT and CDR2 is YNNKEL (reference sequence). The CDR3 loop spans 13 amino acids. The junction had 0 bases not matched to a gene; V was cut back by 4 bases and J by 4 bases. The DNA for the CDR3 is TGTGCCAGCAGCCGACAGGGGGCCTATGGCTACACCTTC. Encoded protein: CASSRQGAYGYTF.

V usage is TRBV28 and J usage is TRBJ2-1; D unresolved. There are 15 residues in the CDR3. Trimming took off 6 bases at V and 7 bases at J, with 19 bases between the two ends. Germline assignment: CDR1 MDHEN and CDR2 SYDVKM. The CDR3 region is CASSFLRGQMNEQFF. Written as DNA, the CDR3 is TGTGCCAGCAGCTTTCTCCGTGGGCAGATGAATGAGCAGTTCTTC. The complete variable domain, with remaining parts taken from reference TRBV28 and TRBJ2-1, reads DVKVTQSSRYLVKRTGEKVFLECVQDMDHENMFWYRQDPGLGLRLIYFSYDVKMKEKGDIPEGYSVSREKKERFSLILESASTNQTSMYLCASSFLRGQMNEQFFGPGTRLTVL.

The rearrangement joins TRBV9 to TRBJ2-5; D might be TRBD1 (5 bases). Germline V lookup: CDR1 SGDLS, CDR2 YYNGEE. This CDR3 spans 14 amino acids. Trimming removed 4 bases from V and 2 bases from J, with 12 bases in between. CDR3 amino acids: CASSPRTSQETQYF. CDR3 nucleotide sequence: TGTGCCAGCAGCCCCCGGACATCGCAAGAGACCCAGTACTTC.